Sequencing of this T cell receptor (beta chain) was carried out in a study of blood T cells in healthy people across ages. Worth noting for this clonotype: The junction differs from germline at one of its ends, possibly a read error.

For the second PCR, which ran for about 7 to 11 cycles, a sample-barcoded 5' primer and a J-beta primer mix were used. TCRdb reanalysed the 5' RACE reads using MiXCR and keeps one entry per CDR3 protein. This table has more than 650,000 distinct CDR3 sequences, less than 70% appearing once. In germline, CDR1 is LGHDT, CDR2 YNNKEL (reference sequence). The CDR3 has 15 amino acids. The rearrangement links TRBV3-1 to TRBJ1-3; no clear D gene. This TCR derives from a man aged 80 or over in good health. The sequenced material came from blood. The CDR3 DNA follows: TGTGCCAGCAGCCAAGGCAGGTGGACTGGAAACGCCATATATTTT. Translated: CASSQGRWTGNAIYF.